These T cell receptor beta chains were read from a single sample in a study of cytomegalovirus exposure and HLA in healthy donors. TCRdb's table, derived via immunoSEQ multiplex PCR, lists solely in-frame clones and lacks some. The sample yields about 120,000 clones, over 70% seen once. Sequenced input: PBMCs. These receptors were obtained from a woman younger than 35 in good health and CMV-seronegative. Each CDR3 is given with its conserved first and last residue. A D gene is named only where the DNA matches it firmly. Size values are once, few and many counts, or a class for expanded clones, and some rows have none.

>TRBD2|TRBV14|TRBJ2-1|NA
CASSQRGGLAYNEQFF
TGTGCCAGCAGCCAACGCGGGGGGCTCGCCTACAATGAGCAGTTCTTC
>NA|TRBV27|TRBJ2-7|NA
CASSANTFIQQYF
TGTGCCAGCAGTGCTAATACTTTCATACAGCAGTACTTC
>NA|TRBV29-1|TRBJ1-2|few
CSVVPGESFTYGYTF
TGCAGCGTTGTCCCAGGGGAGAGTTTCACCTATGGCTACACCTTC
>TRBD2|TRBV4-2|TRBJ2-2|NA
CASSQGTSANTGELFF
TGTGCCAGCAGCCAAGGGACTAGCGCAAACACCGGGGAGCTGTTTTTT
>NA|TRBV5-6|TRBJ2-3|NA
CASSWGTSTDTQYF
TGTGCCAGCAGCTGGGGCACCAGCACAGATACGCAGTATTTT
>TRBD2|TRBV18|TRBJ2-7|NA
CASSPRREGPSEQYF
TGTGCCAGCTCACCACGGCGGGAGGGCCCATCCGAGCAGTACTTC
>NA|TRBV7-9|TRBJ1-1|once
CATRGRAGTEAFF
TGTGCCACTAGGGGGAGGGCTGGTACTGAAGCTTTCTTT
>NA|TRBV4-3|TRBJ2-1|NA
CASSPRYKYNEQFF
TGCGCCAGCAGCCCCCGGTATAAGTACAATGAGCAGTTCTTC
>NA|TRBV18|TRBJ1-5|once
CASSPRGVGRLNQPQHF
TGTGCCAGCTCACCACGGGGGGTAGGGCGGCTCAATCAGCCCCAGCATTTT
>NA|TRBV4-3|TRBJ2-6|NA
CASSQDGTGSGANVLTF
TGCGCCAGCAGCCAAGATGGTACGGGCTCTGGGGCCAACGTCCTGACTTTC
>NA|TRBV6-5|TRBJ2-7|NA
CASSYSPGWSSYEQYF
TGTGCCAGCAGTTACTCCCCTGGGTGGAGCTCCTACGAGCAGTACTTC
>NA|TRBV19|TRBJ1-3|NA
CASSGYSGNTIYF
TGTGCCTCCTCAGGATACTCTGGAAACACCATATATTTT
>NA|TRBV5-6|TRBJ1-2|few
CASSLGQGGYTF
TGTGCCAGCAGCTTGGGTCAGGGCGGCTACACCTTC
>TRBD1|TRBV6-1|TRBJ2-1|few
CASSVDRGSYNEQFF
TGTGCCAGCAGTGTCGACAGGGGATCCTACAATGAGCAGTTCTTC